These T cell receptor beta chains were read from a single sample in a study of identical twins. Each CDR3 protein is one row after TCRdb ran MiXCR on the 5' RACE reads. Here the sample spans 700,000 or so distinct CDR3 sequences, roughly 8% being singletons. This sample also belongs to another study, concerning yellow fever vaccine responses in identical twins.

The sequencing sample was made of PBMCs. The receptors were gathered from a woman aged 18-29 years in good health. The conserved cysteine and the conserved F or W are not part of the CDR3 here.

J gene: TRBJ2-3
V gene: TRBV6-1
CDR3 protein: ASSANEFWPPLVDTQY

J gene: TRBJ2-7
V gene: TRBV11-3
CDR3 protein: ASSEGQAPYEQY

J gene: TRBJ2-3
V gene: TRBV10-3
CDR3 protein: AISGDVASTDTQY

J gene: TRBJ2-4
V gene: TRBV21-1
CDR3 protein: ASSTRTGSGSKNIQY

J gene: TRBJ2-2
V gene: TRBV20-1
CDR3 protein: SARVGGAPGTGELF

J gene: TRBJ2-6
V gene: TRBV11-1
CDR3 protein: ASSRLAKDLSGANVLT

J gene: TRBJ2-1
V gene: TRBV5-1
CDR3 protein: ASSLGTGALDEQF

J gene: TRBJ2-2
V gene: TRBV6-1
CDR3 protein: ASSRRGTGWPGELF

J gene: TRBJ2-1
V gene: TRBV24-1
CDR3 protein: ATSDPTSGNVYEQF

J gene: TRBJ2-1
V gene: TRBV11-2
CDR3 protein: ASSLEWAYNEQF

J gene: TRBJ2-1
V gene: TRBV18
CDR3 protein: ASSIGLNNEQF

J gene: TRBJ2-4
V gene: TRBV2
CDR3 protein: ASSEVGMGTEQY

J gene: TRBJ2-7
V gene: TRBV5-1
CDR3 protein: ASSLGLAGGLYEQY

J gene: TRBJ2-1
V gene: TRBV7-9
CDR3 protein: ASRGGSGDNEQF

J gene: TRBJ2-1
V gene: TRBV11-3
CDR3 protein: ASSLGGTAGEQF

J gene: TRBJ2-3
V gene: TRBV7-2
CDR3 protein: ASSSWTSGRITDTQY

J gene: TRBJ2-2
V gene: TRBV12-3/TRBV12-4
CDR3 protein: ASSLAPRGTGELF

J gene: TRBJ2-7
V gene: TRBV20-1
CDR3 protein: SAPGTGRVARYEQY

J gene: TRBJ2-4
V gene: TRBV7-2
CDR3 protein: ASSTSGGGTKNIQY

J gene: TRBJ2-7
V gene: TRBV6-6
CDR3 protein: ASSYPRGHEQY

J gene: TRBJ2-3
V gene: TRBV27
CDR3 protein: ASSRGVLDTQY

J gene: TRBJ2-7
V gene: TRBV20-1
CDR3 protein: SATRQVGSYEQY

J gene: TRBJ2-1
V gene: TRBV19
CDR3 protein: ASSLATYPGDEQF

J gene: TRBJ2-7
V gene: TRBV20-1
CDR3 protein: SAREMGRATYEQY

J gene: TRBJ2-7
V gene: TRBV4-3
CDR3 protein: ASSQDARGGWVQY

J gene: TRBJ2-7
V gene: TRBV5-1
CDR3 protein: ASSLVGNTYEQY

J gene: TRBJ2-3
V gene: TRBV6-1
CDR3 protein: ASRRGFSTDTQY

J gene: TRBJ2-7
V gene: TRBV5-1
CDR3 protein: ASSLRRTGGQFSYEQY

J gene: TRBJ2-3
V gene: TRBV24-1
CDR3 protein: ATSSPTSGGLDTQY

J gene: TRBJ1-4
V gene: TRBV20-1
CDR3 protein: SAREKVNADKLF

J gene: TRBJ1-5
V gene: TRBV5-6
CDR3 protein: ASSLGTEYSNQPQH

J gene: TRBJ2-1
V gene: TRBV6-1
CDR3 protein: ASRKAGAHNEQF

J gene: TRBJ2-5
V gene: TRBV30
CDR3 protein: AWGQKQETQY

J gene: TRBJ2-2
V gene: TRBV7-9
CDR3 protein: ASSPPGGAGELF

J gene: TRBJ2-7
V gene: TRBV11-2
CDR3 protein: ASSLANLGYEQY

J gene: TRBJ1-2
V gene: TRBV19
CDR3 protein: ASSRTKQGYT

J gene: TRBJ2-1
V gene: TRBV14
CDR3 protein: ASKGGSYNEQF

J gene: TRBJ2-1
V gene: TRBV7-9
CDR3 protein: ASSLLSDNEQF

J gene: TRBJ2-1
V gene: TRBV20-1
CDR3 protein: SARWGGGAKNEQF

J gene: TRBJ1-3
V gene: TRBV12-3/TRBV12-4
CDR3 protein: ASSDPWVTGNTIY

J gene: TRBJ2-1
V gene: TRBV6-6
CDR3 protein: ATVGGGNEQF

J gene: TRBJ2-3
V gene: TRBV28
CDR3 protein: ASSPPGPHATDTQY